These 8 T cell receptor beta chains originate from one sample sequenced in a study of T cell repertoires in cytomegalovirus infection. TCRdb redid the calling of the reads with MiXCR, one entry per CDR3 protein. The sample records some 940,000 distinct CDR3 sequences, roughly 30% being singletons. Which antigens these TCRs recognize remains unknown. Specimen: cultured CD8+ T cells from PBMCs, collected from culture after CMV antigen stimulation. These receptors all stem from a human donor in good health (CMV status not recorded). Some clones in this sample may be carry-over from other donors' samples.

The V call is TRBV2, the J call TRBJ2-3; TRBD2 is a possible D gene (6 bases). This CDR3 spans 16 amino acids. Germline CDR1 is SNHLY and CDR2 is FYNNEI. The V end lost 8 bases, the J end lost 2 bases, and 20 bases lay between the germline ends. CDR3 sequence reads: CASPRVGGAPTDTQYF. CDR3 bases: TGTGCCAGCCCAAGGGTTGGCGGGGCCCCCACAGATACGCAGTATTTT.

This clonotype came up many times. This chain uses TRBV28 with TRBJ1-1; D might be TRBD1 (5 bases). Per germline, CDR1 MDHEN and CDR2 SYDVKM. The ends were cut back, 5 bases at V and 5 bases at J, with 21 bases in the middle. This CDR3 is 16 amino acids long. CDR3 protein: CASSAGSPEGWTEAFF. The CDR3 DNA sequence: TGTGCCAGCAGTGCCGGGAGCCCGGAGGGGTGGACTGAAGCTTTCTTT.

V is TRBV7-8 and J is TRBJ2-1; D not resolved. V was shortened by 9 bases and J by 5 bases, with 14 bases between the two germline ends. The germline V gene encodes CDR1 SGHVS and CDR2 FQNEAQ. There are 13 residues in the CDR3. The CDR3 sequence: CASCGGVNNEQFF. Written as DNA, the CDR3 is TGTGCCAGTTGTGGTGGGGTGAACAATGAGCAGTTCTTC.

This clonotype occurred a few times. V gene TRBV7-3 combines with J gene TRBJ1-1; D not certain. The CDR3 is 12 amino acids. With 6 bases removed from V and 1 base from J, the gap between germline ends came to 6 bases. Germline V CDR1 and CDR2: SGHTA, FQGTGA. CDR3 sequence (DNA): TGTGCCAGCAGGCCAAAGAACACTGAAGCTTTCTTT. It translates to CASRPKNTEAFF.

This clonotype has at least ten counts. The chain's CDR3 is CASSYPVLAGGHETQYF. In nucleotides, the CDR3 is TGTGCCAGCAGTTATCCGGTACTAGCGGGGGGGCACGAGACCCAGTACTTC. The chain carries TRBV6-1 and TRBJ2-5; 13 nucleotides agree with TRBD2. Trimming removed 5 bases from V and 5 bases from J; junction bases left unmatched: 11. The CDR3 is 17 amino acids. The germline V gene has CDR1 MNHNS and CDR2 SASEGT.

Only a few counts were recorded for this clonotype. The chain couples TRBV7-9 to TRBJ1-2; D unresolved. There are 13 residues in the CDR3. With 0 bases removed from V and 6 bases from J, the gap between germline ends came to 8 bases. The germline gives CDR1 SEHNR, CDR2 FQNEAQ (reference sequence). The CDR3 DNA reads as TGTGCCAGCAGCTTAGCGCATGACCATGGCTACACCTTC. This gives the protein CASSLAHDHGYTF.

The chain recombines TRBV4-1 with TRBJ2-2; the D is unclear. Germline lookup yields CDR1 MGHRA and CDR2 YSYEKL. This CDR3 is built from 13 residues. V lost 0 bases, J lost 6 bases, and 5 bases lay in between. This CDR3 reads CASSQDGAGELFF. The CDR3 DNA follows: TGCGCCAGCAGCCAAGATGGGGCCGGGGAGCTGTTTTTT.

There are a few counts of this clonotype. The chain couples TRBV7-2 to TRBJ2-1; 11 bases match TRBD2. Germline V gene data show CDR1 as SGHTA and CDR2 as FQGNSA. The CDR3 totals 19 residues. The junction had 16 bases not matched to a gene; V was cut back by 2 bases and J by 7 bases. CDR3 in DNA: TGTGCCAGCAGCTTATCTGTAGCGGGGGGGCTATTTCAGCGGAATGAGCAGTTCTTC. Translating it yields CASSLSVAGGLFQRNEQFF.